These 26 T cell receptor beta chains were sequenced from one sample in a study of OX40 agonist ivuxolimab in advanced cancers. Clones were read by immunoSEQ multiplex PCR, and TCRdb kept only the in-frame ones, dropping some. The sample has approximately 97,000 clones, approximately 87% seen once. The sequencing used CD4+ or CD8+ T cells sorted from blood, collected in a trial of the OX40 agonist ivuxolimab. Receptor source: an adult with an advanced solid tumor such as melanoma, head and neck, liver or kidney cancer.

In its sample, this clone was seen once. The chain is built from TRBV6-1 and TRBJ2-7, with D tentatively TRBD1 or TRBD2 (5 bases each). The V gene's germline CDR1 is MNHNS and CDR2 SASEGT. This CDR3 spans 15 amino acids. The V and J ends lost 3 bases and 7 bases respectively, with 19 bases between them. The chain's CDR3 is CASSEKGQGAREQYF. The CDR3 DNA sequence: TGTGCCAGCAGTGAGAAGGGGCAGGGAGCGAGGGAGCAGTACTTC.

This clone has a single count. The V and J genes are TRBV4-3 and TRBJ2-1; 8 nucleotides line up with TRBD1. With V trimmed by 3 bases and J by 2 bases, 3 bases remained unmatched. Per germline, CDR1 LGHNA and CDR2 YSLEER. This CDR3 is built from 15 residues. Written as DNA, the CDR3 is TGCGCCAGCAGCCACGACAGGGGTACCTACAATGAGCAGTTCTTC. Its translation is CASSHDRGTYNEQFF.

This clone was picked up a small number of times. This rearrangement joins TRBV6-5 to TRBJ1-4; weak D call: TRBD1 (5 bases). V lost 4 bases to trimming and J lost 4 bases, with 13 bases between them. Germline values: CDR1 MNHEY, CDR2 SVGAGI. The CDR3 is 15 residues long. CDR3 nucleotide sequence: TGTGCCAGCAGTTTCCAGGCAGGGATTAATGAAAAACTGTTTTTT. This translates into CASSFQAGINEKLFF.

The chain's CDR3 is CASSLRGQGTEAFF. Here the CDR3 DNA reads TGTGCCAGCAGCTTGAGGGGACAGGGTACTGAAGCTTTCTTT. V is TRBV11-2 and J is TRBJ1-1; TRBD1 agrees at 9 bases. The V gene end was trimmed by 3 bases and the J gene end by 5 bases; junction bases not matched to a gene: 4. The V gene's germline CDR1 is SGHAT and CDR2 FQNNGV. CDR3 size: 14 residues.

The chain links TRBV7-8 to TRBJ2-7; 7 nucleotides agree with TRBD2. The CDR3 has 16 amino acids. Germline V gene sequence: CDR1 SGHVS, CDR2 FQNEAQ. V was clipped by 2 bases and J by 5 bases; unmatched bases: 12. DNA of the CDR3: TGTGCCAGCAGCTTAAAGAGACTAGCCATGGGGGACGAGCAGTACTTC. This codes for CASSLKRLAMGDEQYF. Variable domain in full (rest from reference TRBV7-8 and TRBJ2-7): GAGVSQSPRYKVAKRGQDVALRCDPISGHVSLFWYQQALGQGPEFLTYFQNEAQLDKSGLPSDRFFAERPEGSVSTLKIQRTQQEDSAVYLCASSLKRLAMGDEQYFGPGTRLTVT.

This clone has only one observation. This chain's CDR3 is CASSLVAGGSNEQFF. CDR3 coding DNA: TGTGCCAGCAGCTTAGTAGCGGGAGGAAGCAATGAGCAGTTCTTC. The chain carries TRBV7-9 and TRBJ2-1, with TRBD2 identical over 10 bases. Germline CDR1 reads SEHNR; CDR2 reads FQNEAQ (reference sequence). The CDR3 is 15 residues long. V dropped 1 base and J dropped 6; count of bases not matched to a gene: 3.

This clone came up a few times. The gene calls are TRBV7-9 and TRBJ1-2; 7 bases fit TRBD1. The CDR3 spans 13 residues. J was trimmed by 4 bases and V by 4 bases; bases with no gene match: 3. CDR1 and CDR2 (germline): SEHNR, FQNEAQ (reference sequence). Written as DNA, the CDR3 is TGTGCCAGCAGCTCCCCAGGGGGCTATGGCTACACCTTC. It translates to CASSSPGGYGYTF.

This clone was seen just once. The rearrangement uses TRBV5-5 and TRBJ2-7; D is unclear. V lost 4 bases and J lost 9, with 23 bases in between. CDR1 SGHKS and CDR2 YYEKEE come from the germline V gene (reference sequence). The CDR3 extends over 15 amino acids. The chain's CDR3 is CASSLPWKPPYAQYF. The CDR3, as DNA: TGTGCCAGCAGCCTGCCCTGGAAGCCTCCTTATGCGCAGTACTTC.

The chain recombines TRBV27 with TRBJ2-1, with D possibly called TRBD1 or TRBD2 (6 bases each). This CDR3 contains 14 residues. Germline CDR1 reads MNHEY; CDR2 reads SMNVEV (reference sequence). The V end was cut by 3 bases, the J end by 8 bases, with 14 bases between. The CDR3 spells CASSFGGGPYEQFF. Here the CDR3 DNA reads TGTGCCAGCAGTTTTGGTGGGGGGCCGTATGAGCAGTTCTTC.

The rearrangement uses TRBV6-5 and TRBJ1-1, with 11 bases identical to TRBD1. The CDR3 extends over 15 amino acids. V dropped 1 base and J dropped 5; count of bases not matched to a gene: 3. Germline V gives CDR1 MNHEY, CDR2 SVGAGI. CDR3 DNA sequence: TGTGCCAGCAGTTACTGGGGGACAGGGGGAACTGAAGCTTTCTTT. Its protein product is CASSYWGTGGTEAFF.

This sequence joins TRBV6-5 and TRBJ2-1; D unclear. The V end lost 7 bases, the J end lost 4 bases, and 17 bases lay between the germline ends. The CDR3 is made up of 15 amino acids. Germline CDR1 and CDR2: MNHEY and SVGAGI. The DNA of the CDR3 is TGTGCCAGCACCGCGAACCCAACCTCTTACAATGAGCAGTTCTTC. The encoded protein is CASTANPTSYNEQFF.

Only a few counts were recorded for this clone. This chain links TRBV6-1 with TRBJ2-7; TRBD2 aligns across 15 bases. Trimming cost V 3 bases and J 7 bases; bases outside gene matches: 1. Per germline, CDR1 MNHNS and CDR2 SASEGT. This CDR3 spans 14 amino acids. Here the CDR3 DNA reads TGTGCCAGCAGTGAGGGACTAGCGGGAGGTGAGCAGTACTTC. The encoded protein is CASSEGLAGGEQYF.

This clone was recorded only once. This sequence joins TRBV5-8 and TRBJ2-1; D is possibly TRBD1 (6 bases). Trimming left V 4 bases short and J 4 bases short, with 12 bases between. Germline V gene sequence: CDR1 SGHTS, CDR2 YDEGEE. There are 14 residues in the CDR3. CDR3 amino acids: CASSKGVRYNEQFF. CDR3 sequence (DNA): TGTGCCAGCAGCAAGGGGGTCCGTTACAATGAGCAGTTCTTC.

This chain connects TRBV27 to TRBJ2-7, with D perhaps TRBD1 (6 bases). CDR1 is MNHEY and CDR2 is SMNVEV in the germline V gene (reference sequence). The CDR3 extends over 15 amino acids. The V gene lost 1 base and the J gene lost 4 bases, with 14 bases spanning the gap. Here the CDR3 reads CASSLYPDSRYEQYF. The DNA of the CDR3 is TGTGCCAGCAGTTTATATCCGGACAGTCGGTACGAGCAGTACTTC.

The genes are TRBV7-9 and TRBJ2-7; 10 nucleotides agree with TRBD2. The germline V gene has CDR1 SEHNR and CDR2 FQNEAQ (reference sequence). V was pared by 1 base and J by 5 bases, with 5 bases of the junction left unmatched. CDR3 length: 15 amino acids. In nucleotides, the CDR3 is TGTGCCAGCAGCTTAGTCAGGCTAGCGGGAGACGAGCAGTACTTC. It yields the protein CASSLVRLAGDEQYF.

The V call is TRBV6-5, the J call TRBJ1-1; 8 positions match TRBD1. The germline V gene encodes CDR1 MNHEY and CDR2 SVGAGI. J lost 1 base, V lost 6 bases, and 7 bases had no gene match. The CDR3 sequence is 15 residues long. The CDR3 spells CASRFAGGTNTEAFF. For the CDR3, the DNA is TGTGCCAGCAGATTCGCAGGGGGCACGAACACTGAAGCTTTCTTT.

V is TRBV6-5 and J is TRBJ2-7, with 7 positions matching TRBD1. Germline V gene data show CDR1 as MNHEY and CDR2 as SVGAGI. The CDR3 has 13 amino acids. V lost 6 bases and J lost 1; bases outside the gene matches: 3. CDR3 protein: CASSRGQSYEQYF. As DNA, the CDR3 is TGTGCCAGCAGCCGGGGACAGTCCTACGAGCAGTACTTC.

On this clone: Relative to the germline gene, one junction end is altered; a read error may explain this. The rearrangement joins TRBV9 to TRBJ2-3; TRBD2 matches 9 bases. In germline, CDR1 is SGDLS, CDR2 YYNGEE. The CDR3 contains 16 residues. This CDR3 reads CAGSAGLAGVADTQYF. CDR3 coding DNA: TGTGCCGGCAGCGCGGGGTTAGCGGGAGTGGCAGATACGCAGTATTTT.

The chain links TRBV11-2 to TRBJ2-5, with D maybe TRBD1 (6 bases). In germline, CDR1 is SGHAT, CDR2 FQNNGV. V lost 3 bases to trimming and J lost 4 bases, with 12 bases between them. The CDR3 has 14 amino acids. The CDR3 coding sequence is TGTGCCAGCAGCTTCATAATAGGGGGAGAGACCCAGTACTTC. This codes for CASSFIIGGETQYF.

J is TRBJ1-5 and V is TRBV6-1; the D gene is possibly TRBD1 (6 bases). V shed 4 bases and J shed 5 bases, with 12 bases lying between them. The CDR3 length is 14 residues. Germline V gene sequence: CDR1 MNHNS, CDR2 SASEGT. The CDR3 DNA sequence: TGTGCCAGCAGTGGGCGGGGGGCGGATCAGCCCCAGCATTTT. Translating gives CASSGRGADQPQHF.

CDR3 sequence (DNA): TGTGCCAGCAGCGTAGGAGATACGCAGTATTTT. As protein: CASSVGDTQYF. The chain links TRBV9 to TRBJ2-3; no firm D call. CDR3 size: 11 residues. The germline V and J ends were trimmed by 0 bases and 5 bases, with 1 base remaining between them. Per the germline V gene, CDR1 is SGDLS and CDR2 is YYNGEE.

A single count supports this clone. The V and J genes are TRBV9 and TRBJ2-2, with 9 positions matching TRBD1. CDR1 and CDR2 from the germline V gene are SGDLS and YYNGEE. The CDR3 totals 16 residues. V shed 0 bases, J shed 4 bases, and the junction held 4 bases outside the gene matches. In DNA, the CDR3 is TGTGCCAGCAGCGTAGAACAGGGGGCACTCACCGGGGAGCTGTTTTTT. This encodes CASSVEQGALTGELFF.

This clone was detected a few times. The rearrangement uses TRBV9 and TRBJ2-3; maybe TRBD1 (6 bases). The ends were cut back, 4 bases at V and 2 bases at J, with 17 bases in the middle. The CDR3 runs 16 residues. Germline assignment: CDR1 SGDLS and CDR2 YYNGEE. As DNA, the CDR3 is TGTGCCAGCAGCAAAACTGCGGTGGGGGCCACAGATACGCAGTATTTT. This gives the protein CASSKTAVGATDTQYF. The variable domain in full, with the rest retrieved from reference TRBV9 and TRBJ2-3, is DSGVTQTPKHLITATGQRVTLRCSPRSGDLSVYWYQQSLDQGLQFLIQYYNGEERAKGNILERFSAQQFPDLHSELNLSSLELGDSALYFCASSKTAVGATDTQYFGPGTRLTVL.

The chain couples TRBV30 to TRBJ1-5; 8 positions match TRBD1. CDR3 size: 15 residues. The germline V gene has CDR1 GTSNPN and CDR2 SVGIG (reference sequence). After removal of 2 bases from V and 5 bases from J, the junction contained 8 bases not matched to a gene. CDR3 region: CAWSRTGKGDQPQHF. The CDR3 nucleotides read TGTGCCTGGAGTCGGACAGGGAAAGGGGATCAGCCCCAGCATTTT.

As DNA, the CDR3 is TGTGCCAGCAGCTTACGGGGGCAAGTCGCTGAAGCTTTCTTT. This encodes CASSLRGQVAEAFF. The V call is TRBV7-9, the J call TRBJ1-1, with TRBD1 as a possible D gene (6 bases). CDR1 and CDR2 from the germline V gene are SEHNR and FQNEAQ (reference sequence). The CDR3 runs 14 residues. The V gene lost 2 bases and the J gene lost 6 bases, with 13 bases spanning the gap.

The chain combines TRBV6-5 with TRBJ1-1; TRBD1 matches 7 bases. CDR1 is MNHEY, CDR2 SVGAGI, per germline. The CDR3 is 13 amino acids. V shed 3 bases, J shed 4 bases, and the junction held 2 bases outside the gene matches. For the CDR3, the DNA is TGTGCCAGCAGTTATACAGGGGCCACTGAAGCTTTCTTT. The encoded protein is CASSYTGATEAFF.